This section outlines one T cell receptor beta chain sequence together with its context. Seattle participants joined during active infection and were tracked over time. CDR1 is MNHEY, CDR2 SVGAGI, per germline. The CDR3 runs 13 residues. Germline trimming cut 8 bases from V and 8 bases from J; bases unmatched to any gene: 6. Sequencing was performed with immunoSEQ multiplex PCR; in TCRdb, only in-frame clones are kept and a portion is missing. This table holds 150,000 or so clones, around 89% found once. This entry comes from a study of blood T cell repertoires in COVID-19. Study overall: Sites across the United States, Italy and Spain contributed samples from acute and convalescent COVID-19. Sources were T cells, B-cell-depleted T cells, or PBMCs; the material itself was cDNA or gDNA.

The chain is built from TRBV6-5 and TRBJ1-2, with TRBD1 matching over 12 bases. Sequencing used peripheral blood. The TCR sequence derives from a man in his 60s with COVID-19, enrolled during active disease. CDR3 DNA sequence: TGTGCCAGCGGGGACAGGGGGCTACGGGGCTACACCTTC. It codes for CASGDRGLRGYTF.